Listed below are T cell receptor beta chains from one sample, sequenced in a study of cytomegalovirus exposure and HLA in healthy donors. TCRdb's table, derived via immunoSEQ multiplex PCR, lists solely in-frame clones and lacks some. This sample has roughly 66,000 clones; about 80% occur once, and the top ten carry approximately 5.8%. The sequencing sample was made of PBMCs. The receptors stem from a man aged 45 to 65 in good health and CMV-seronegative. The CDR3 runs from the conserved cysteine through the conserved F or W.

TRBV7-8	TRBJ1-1	CASSLEAGYTEAFF
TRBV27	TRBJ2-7	CASSFPGLAAEQYF
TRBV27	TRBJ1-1	CASSRNRGRYGYTEAFF
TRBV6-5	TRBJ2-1	CASSYSKRGADNEQFF
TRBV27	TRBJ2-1	CASSLTVGAYNEQFF
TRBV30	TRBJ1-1	CAWSFYRVLDSEAFF
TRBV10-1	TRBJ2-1	CASSPGTSASEQFF
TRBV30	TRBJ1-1	CAWTRDRGQVTEAFF
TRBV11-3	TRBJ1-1	CASSLGANTEAFF
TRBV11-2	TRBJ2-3	CASRNRGYRTDTQYF
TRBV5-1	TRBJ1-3	CASSSQPAGTGSGNTIYF
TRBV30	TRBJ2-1	CAWSAQAGAYNEQFF
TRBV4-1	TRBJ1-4	CASSQEEAGVKLFF
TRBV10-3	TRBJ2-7	CAISLSRDRVPLEQYF
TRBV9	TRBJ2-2	CASSKTGTSNTGELFF
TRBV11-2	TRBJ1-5	CASSLSGQGTNQPQHF
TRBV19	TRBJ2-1	CASGQGGNNEQFF
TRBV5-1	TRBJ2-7	CASSAGQRQYF
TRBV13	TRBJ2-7	CASSGPRERYSSYEQYF
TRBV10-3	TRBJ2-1	CAIGRTSGSNEQFF
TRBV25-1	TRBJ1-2	CASSKTLSVDRFLGGYTF
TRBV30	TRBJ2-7	CAWRGAGIRGEQYF
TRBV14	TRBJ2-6	CASSPFSGANVLTF
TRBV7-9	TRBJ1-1	CASSTTGAGAEAFF
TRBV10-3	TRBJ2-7	CAISETGLEQYF
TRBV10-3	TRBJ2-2	CAIRNLAGGLIVDTGELFF
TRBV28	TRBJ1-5	CASSLLSVGYSNQPQHF
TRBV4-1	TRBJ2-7	CASSQIAGGPYEQYF
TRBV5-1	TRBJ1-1	CASSFGMNTEAFF
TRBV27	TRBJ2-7	CASSLGYSTSISYEQYF
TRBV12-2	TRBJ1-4	CARQRTGGPNEKLFF
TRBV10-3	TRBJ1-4	CAISESMQGGEKLFF
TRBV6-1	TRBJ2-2	CASSRVGGTGELFF
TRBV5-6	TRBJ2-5	CASSGWGLKVTQYF
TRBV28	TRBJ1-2	CASSPKPGNGYTF
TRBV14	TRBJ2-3	CASSQSLFSADTQYF
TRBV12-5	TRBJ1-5	CASGSETLKSQPQHF
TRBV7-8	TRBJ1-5	CASSGLDGGDQPQHF
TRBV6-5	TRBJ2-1	CASSYRGQGVNEQFF
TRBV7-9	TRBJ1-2	CASSLAGGGSGYTF
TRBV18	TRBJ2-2	CASSPIAVYTGELFF